This is a list of T cell receptor beta chains from one sample in a study of blood T cell repertoires in COVID-19. Libraries were prepared by immunoSEQ multiplex PCR; TCRdb keeps only in-frame clonotypes and omits some of them. Of some 510,000 clones listed, around 89% are singletons. Sequencing was performed on PBMCs or T cells enriched from blood (not recorded which). The origin of the receptors is a woman in her thirties or forties who had recovered from COVID-19. CDR3s include the opening cysteine and the closing phenylalanine or tryptophan. D genes are given only for firm matches. The size of a clone is reported for some rows only, either as once, few or many, or as a class for expanded clones.

V gene	clone size	CDR3 length	D gene	J gene	CDR3 protein	CDR3 DNA
TRBV28	NA	18	TRBD1	TRBJ1-5	CASSLLGTGGYSNQPQHF	TGTGCCAGCAGTTTATTAGGGACAGGGGGCTATAGCAATCAGCCCCAGCATTTT
TRBV19	NA	13	TRBD1	TRBJ1-6	CASPQGDNSPLHF	TGTGCCAGCCCTCAGGGGGACAATTCACCCCTCCACTTT
TRBV7-2	once	15	TRBD1	TRBJ1-2	CASSSSPGQGVSYTF	TGTGCCAGCAGCTCTTCGCCGGGACAGGGGGTGAGCTACACCTTC
TRBV15	NA	17	TRBD1	TRBJ1-1	CATSRGQGAWMNTEAFF	TGTGCCACCAGCAGAGGACAGGGGGCATGGATGAACACTGAAGCTTTCTTT
TRBV7-2	NA	13	NA	TRBJ1-1	CASSFYAGPEAFF	TGTGCCAGCAGCTTTTACGCAGGCCCTGAAGCTTTCTTT
TRBV5-1	NA	15	NA	TRBJ2-7	CASSLNSQSSYEQYF	TGCGCCAGCAGCTTGAACTCCCAAAGCTCCTACGAGCAGTACTTC
TRBV9	few	15	NA	TRBJ2-7	CASSPRDSGSYEQYF	TGTGCCAGCAGCCCGCGGGACAGTGGAAGCTACGAGCAGTACTTC
TRBV4-3	NA	15	NA	TRBJ1-2	CASSPGAGANYGYTF	TGCGCCAGCAGCCCTGGGGCGGGAGCTAACTATGGCTACACCTTC
TRBV19	NA	14	TRBD1	TRBJ2-7	CASSVRTGGYEQYF	TGTGCCAGTAGTGTCCGGACAGGGGGCTATGAGCAGTACTTC
TRBV4-1	NA	15	TRBD1	TRBJ1-3	CASSLRTGRGNTIYF	TGCGCCAGCAGCCTCCGGACAGGGAGGGGAAACACCATATATTTT
TRBV9	NA	15	NA	TRBJ1-2	CASSVGGSLNYGYTF	TGTGCCAGCAGCGTAGGCGGCAGCCTTAACTATGGCTACACCTTC
TRBV19	NA	15	TRBD2	TRBJ2-1	CASRSQREVYNEQFF	TGTGCCAGTAGGTCCCAGCGGGAGGTCTACAATGAGCAGTTCTTC
TRBV5-1	NA	13	NA	TRBJ2-1	CASSLEGVNEQFF	TGCGCCAGCAGCTTGGAGGGGGTCAATGAGCAGTTCTTC
TRBV7-2	NA	13	NA	TRBJ2-3	CASRAPSLDTQYF	TGTGCCAGCAGGGCCCCATCCCTCGATACGCAGTATTTT
TRBV10-3	NA	16	TRBD2	TRBJ2-1	CAISASSGRAVDEQFF	TGTGCCATCAGTGCCAGTAGCGGGAGGGCGGTCGATGAGCAGTTCTTC
TRBV2	NA	14	NA	TRBJ1-2	CASSEGLPGSGYTF	TGTGCCAGCAGTGAAGGGTTGCCCGGGAGTGGCTACACCTTC
TRBV30	NA	12	NA	TRBJ1-4	CAWSVSDEKLFF	TGTGCCTGGAGTGTTTCCGATGAAAAACTGTTTTTT